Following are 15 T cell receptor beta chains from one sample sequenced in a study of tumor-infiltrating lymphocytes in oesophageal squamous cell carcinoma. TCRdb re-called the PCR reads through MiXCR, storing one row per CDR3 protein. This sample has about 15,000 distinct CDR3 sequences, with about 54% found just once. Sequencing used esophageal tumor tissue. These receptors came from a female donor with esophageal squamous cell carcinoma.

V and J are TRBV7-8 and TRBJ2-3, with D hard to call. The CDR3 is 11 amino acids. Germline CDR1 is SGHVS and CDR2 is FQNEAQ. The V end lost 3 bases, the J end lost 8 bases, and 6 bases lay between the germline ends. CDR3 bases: TGTGCCAGCAGCTTCTCAGTTACGCAGTATTTT. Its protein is CASSFSVTQYF.

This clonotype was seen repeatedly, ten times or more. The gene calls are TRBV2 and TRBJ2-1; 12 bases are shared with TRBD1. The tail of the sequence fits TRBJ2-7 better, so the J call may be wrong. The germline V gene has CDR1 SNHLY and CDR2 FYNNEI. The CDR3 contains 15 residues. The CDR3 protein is CASSRTGDRGHEQYF. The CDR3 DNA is TGTGCCAGCAGTAGAACAGGGGACAGGGGGCACGAGCAGTACTTC.

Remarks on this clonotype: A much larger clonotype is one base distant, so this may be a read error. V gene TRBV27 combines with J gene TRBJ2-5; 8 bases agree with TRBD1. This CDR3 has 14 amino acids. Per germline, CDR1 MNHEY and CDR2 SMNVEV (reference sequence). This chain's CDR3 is CASSHAGGNGELYF. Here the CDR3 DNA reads TGTGCCAGCAGTCACGCAGGGGGCAACGGGGAGCTGTATTTT.

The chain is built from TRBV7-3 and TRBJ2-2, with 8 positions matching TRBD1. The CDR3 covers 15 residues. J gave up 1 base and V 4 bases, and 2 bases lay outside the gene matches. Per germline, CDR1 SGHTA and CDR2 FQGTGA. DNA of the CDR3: TGTGCCAGCAGCTCCGGGACAGGGAACACCGGGGAGCTGTTTTTT. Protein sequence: CASSSGTGNTGELFF.

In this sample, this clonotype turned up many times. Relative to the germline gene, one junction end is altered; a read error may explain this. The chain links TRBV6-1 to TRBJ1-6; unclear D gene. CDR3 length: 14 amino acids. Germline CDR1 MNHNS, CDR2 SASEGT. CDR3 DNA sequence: TGTGCCAGCAGTTCAGGACCCTATAATTCACCCCTCCACTTC. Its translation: CASSSGPYNSPLHF.

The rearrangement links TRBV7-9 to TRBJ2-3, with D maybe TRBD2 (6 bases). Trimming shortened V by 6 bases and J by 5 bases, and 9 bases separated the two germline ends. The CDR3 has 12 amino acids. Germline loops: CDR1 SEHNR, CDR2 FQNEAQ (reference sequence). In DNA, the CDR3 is TGTGCCAGCAGTACGGGACTAGATACGCAGTATTTT. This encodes CASSTGLDTQYF.

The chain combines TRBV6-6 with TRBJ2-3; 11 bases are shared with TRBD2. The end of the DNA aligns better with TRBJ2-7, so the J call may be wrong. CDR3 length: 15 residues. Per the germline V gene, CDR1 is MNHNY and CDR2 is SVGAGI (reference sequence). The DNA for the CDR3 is TGTGCCAGCAGTACTAGCGGGAGTGGCTACAATGAGCAGTACTTC. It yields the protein CASSTSGSGYNEQYF.

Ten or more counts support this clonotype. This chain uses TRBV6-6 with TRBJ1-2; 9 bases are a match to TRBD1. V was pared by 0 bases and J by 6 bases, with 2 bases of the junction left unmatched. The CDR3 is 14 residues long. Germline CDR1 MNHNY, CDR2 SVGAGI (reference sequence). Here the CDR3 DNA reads TGTGCCAGCAGTTACTCCCGGGACAGGGATGGCTACACCTTC. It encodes CASSYSRDRDGYTF.

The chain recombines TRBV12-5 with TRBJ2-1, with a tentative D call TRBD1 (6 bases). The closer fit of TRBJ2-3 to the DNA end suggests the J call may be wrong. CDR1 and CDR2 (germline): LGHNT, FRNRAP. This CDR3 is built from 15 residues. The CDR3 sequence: CASGLVPGHGDTQYF. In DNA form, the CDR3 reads TGTGCTAGTGGTTTGGTTCCGGGACATGGCGATACGCAGTATTTT.

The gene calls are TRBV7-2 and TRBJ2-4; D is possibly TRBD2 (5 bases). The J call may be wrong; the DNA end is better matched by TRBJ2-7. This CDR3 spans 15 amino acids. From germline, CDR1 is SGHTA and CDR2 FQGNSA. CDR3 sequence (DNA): TGTGCCAGCAGCTTAAGAGTCAGCGGAACTTACGAGCAGTACTTC. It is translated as CASSLRVSGTYEQYF.

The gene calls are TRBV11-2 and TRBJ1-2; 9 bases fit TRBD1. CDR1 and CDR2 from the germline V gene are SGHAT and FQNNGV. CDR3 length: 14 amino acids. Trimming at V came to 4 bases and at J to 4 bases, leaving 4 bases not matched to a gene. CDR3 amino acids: CASSSGQGSYGYTF. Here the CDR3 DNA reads TGTGCCAGCAGCTCCGGACAGGGGAGCTATGGCTACACCTTC.

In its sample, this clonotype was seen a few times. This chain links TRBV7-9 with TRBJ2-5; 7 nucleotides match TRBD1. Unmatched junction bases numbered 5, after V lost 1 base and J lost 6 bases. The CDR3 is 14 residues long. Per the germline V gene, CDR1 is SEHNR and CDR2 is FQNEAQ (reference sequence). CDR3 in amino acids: CASSLGAGGKTQYF. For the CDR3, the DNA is TGTGCCAGCAGCTTAGGCGCAGGGGGAAAGACCCAGTACTTC.

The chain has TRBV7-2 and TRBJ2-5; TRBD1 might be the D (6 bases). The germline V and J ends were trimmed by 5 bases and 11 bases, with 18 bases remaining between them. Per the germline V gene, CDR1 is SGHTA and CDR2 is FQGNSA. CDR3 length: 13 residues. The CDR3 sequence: CASSLRTANEQYF. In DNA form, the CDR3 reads TGTGCCAGCAGCCTGCGGACAGCGAATGAGCAGTACTTC.

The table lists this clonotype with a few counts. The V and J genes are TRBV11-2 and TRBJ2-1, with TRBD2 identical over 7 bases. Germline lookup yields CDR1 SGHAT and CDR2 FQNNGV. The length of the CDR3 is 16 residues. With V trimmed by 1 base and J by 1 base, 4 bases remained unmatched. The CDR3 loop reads CASSLVAGVSYNEQFF. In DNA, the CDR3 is TGTGCCAGCAGCTTAGTTGCGGGAGTTTCCTACAATGAGCAGTTCTTC.

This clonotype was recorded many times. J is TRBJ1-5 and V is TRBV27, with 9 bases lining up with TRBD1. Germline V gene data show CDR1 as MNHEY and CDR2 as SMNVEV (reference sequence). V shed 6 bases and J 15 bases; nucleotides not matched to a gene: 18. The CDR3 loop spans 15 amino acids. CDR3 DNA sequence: TGTGCCAGCAGCACCCCGGACAGGGGACGCGGGTTGAGGCATTTT. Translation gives CASSTPDRGRGLRHF.